The present TCR beta chain was sequenced within a study of graft-versus-host responses after intestinal transplantation. Study information: All recipients were given anti-thymocyte globulin induction, and tacrolimus and steroids were then administered for roughly three years.

As for this clone: Its antigen is unknown.

TCRdb keeps only in-frame clones here, not all; method: immunoSEQ multiplex PCR. The sample records 100,000 to 120,000 clones, just over 90% being singletons. Per the germline V gene, CDR1 is MNHNS and CDR2 is SASEGT. The junction had 15 bases not matched to a gene; V was cut back by 0 bases and J by 6 bases. The CDR3 is made up of 18 amino acids. This clonotype originated in a human donor who received an intestinal transplant. Specimen: unstimulated CD8+ T cells sorted from spleen or lymph node cells, collected before intestinal transplant. The V call is TRBV6-1, the J call TRBJ2-7; 9 positions match TRBD1. The CDR3 coding sequence is TGTGCCAGCAGTGAAGCAGGGATCGGGACAGGGCAGTCGGGCGAGCAGTACTTC. Protein product: CASSEAGIGTGQSGEQYF.